These T cell receptor beta chains were read from a single sample in a study of blood T cell repertoires in COVID-19. Libraries were prepared by immunoSEQ multiplex PCR; TCRdb keeps only in-frame clonotypes and omits some of them. This sample yields 30,000 to 35,000 clones, of which over 90% are seen a single time; 4% to 6.5% belongs to the top ten. Material: peripheral blood. Every receptor here comes from a human donor in a cohort sampled during active COVID-19. Each CDR3 is given with its conserved first and last residue. D genes are given only for firm matches. Size is omitted from some rows. Given values are once, few, many or a class for expanded clones.

d_gene	v_gene	abundance	j_gene	CDR3nt	CDR3aa
NA	TRBV25-1	NA	TRBJ2-1	TGTGCCAGCAGTGAATACGGGAGTGGCAATGAGCAGTTCTTC	CASSEYGSGNEQFF
TRBD1	TRBV5-5	NA	TRBJ2-1	TGTGCCAGCAGCCCCGACAGGGACAATGAGCAGTTCTTC	CASSPDRDNEQFF
NA	TRBV27	NA	TRBJ1-5	TGTGCCAGCAGTTTAGAGGGTTATAGCAATCAGCCCCAGCATTTT	CASSLEGYSNQPQHF
TRBD2	TRBV4-2	NA	TRBJ2-7	TGTGCCAGCAGCCCACTAGCGAAAAATACCTACGAGCAGTACTTC	CASSPLAKNTYEQYF
TRBD1	TRBV4-1	NA	TRBJ1-2	TGCGCCAGCAGCCCCGGACAGGGACTTTATGGCTACACCTTC	CASSPGQGLYGYTF
TRBD1	TRBV2	NA	TRBJ2-1	TGTGCCAGCAGGGGACAGGGACCGAGTGATGAGCAGTTCTTC	CASRGQGPSDEQFF
TRBD1	TRBV10-2	NA	TRBJ2-1	TGCGCCAGCAGTGCGGGACAGGAGATCTACAATGAGCAGTTCTTC	CASSAGQEIYNEQFF
TRBD1	TRBV6-5	NA	TRBJ1-1	TGTGCCAGCAGTTCAACAGGGGGCCGAACTGAAGCTTTCTTT	CASSSTGGRTEAFF
NA	TRBV4-1	NA	TRBJ2-3	TGCGCCAGCAGCCCTCTGGAGCGGGCCACAGATACGCAGTATTTT	CASSPLERATDTQYF
TRBD1	TRBV29-1	NA	TRBJ2-1	TGCAGCGTCGACAGGGGTTCCTACAATGAGCAGTTCTTC	CSVDRGSYNEQFF
TRBD1	TRBV10-3	NA	TRBJ1-3	TGTGCCATCACCTCGACAGGGGCAGGAAACACCATATATTTT	CAITSTGAGNTIYF
TRBD1	TRBV13	NA	TRBJ2-7	TGTGCCAGCAGCTCAAACAGGGGGCCCTACGAGCAGTACTTC	CASSSNRGPYEQYF
NA	TRBV28	NA	TRBJ1-4	TGTGCCAGCAGTTTGGCAGGGAGGTTCGAAAAACTGTTTTTT	CASSLAGRFEKLFF
NA	TRBV2	NA	TRBJ1-5	TGTGCCAGCAGCACCATGACAGGAGGTAGCAATCAGCCCCAGCATTTT	CASSTMTGGSNQPQHF
NA	TRBV6-6	NA	TRBJ2-1	TGTGCCAGCAGCCCAGATGGCAGCTCCTACAATGAGCAGTTCTTC	CASSPDGSSYNEQFF
TRBD2	TRBV4-2	few	TRBJ2-7	TGTGCCAGCAGCCAAGGGGCTAGCGGGAGATACGAGCAGTACTTC	CASSQGASGRYEQYF
TRBD2	TRBV2	NA	TRBJ2-1	TGTGCCAGCAGTGAGACTAGCGGGAGGGCCGAACCCTCCTACAATGAGCAGTTCTTC	CASSETSGRAEPSYNEQFF
TRBD2	TRBV5-4	NA	TRBJ2-5	TGTGCCAGCAGCTTGGGTACCTGGACTAGCGGGAGGTCTAGGGAGACCCAGTACTTC	CASSLGTWTSGRSRETQYF
TRBD2	TRBV28	NA	TRBJ2-3	TGTGCCATACAAGCGGGAGGGGCAGATACGCAGTATTTT	CAIQAGGADTQYF
TRBD2	TRBV6-4	once	TRBJ2-2	TGTGCCAGCAGTGGACTAGCGGGGGCGAACACCGGGGAGCTGTTTTTT	CASSGLAGANTGELFF
TRBD1	TRBV29-1	once	TRBJ2-7	TGCAGCGCAGTACCGGGACAGGGGGCCTACGAGCAGTACTTC	CSAVPGQGAYEQYF
TRBD1	TRBV9	NA	TRBJ1-2	TGTGCCAGCAGCGCCAGCCGGGACAGGAGGGCTAACTATGGCTACACCTTC	CASSASRDRRANYGYTF
NA	TRBV28	NA	TRBJ2-7	TGTGCCAGCAGTTTACCCTCGGCCAGGGGAAGAGGGAGCTCCTACGAGCAGTACTTC	CASSLPSARGRGSSYEQYF
TRBD2	TRBV29-1	NA	TRBJ2-1	TGCAGCGCACCGGGAGGGCCTATGAATGAGCAGTTCTTC	CSAPGGPMNEQFF
NA	TRBV9	NA	TRBJ2-7	TGTGCCAGCAGCGTATTGCAGTCTGACAACGAGCAGTACTTC	CASSVLQSDNEQYF
NA	TRBV28	once	TRBJ2-1	TGTGCCAGCAGGGACAGATTATACAATGAGCAGTTCTTC	CASRDRLYNEQFF
TRBD1	TRBV18	NA	TRBJ1-1	TGTGCCAGCTCCAGACAGGGGGCTTTTGAAGCTTTCTTT	CASSRQGAFEAFF
TRBD1	TRBV6-6	NA	TRBJ1-1	TGTGCCAGCAGTTGGACAGGGGAAGTGAACACTGAAGCTTTCTTT	CASSWTGEVNTEAFF
TRBD1	TRBV19	NA	TRBJ2-7	TGTGCCAGTAGTATTGCGGCAGGGGGCTTTGCGGAGCAGTACTTC	CASSIAAGGFAEQYF
TRBD1	TRBV29-1	once	TRBJ1-2	TGCAGCGTTGAGAGACAGGGAAATGGCTACACCTTC	CSVERQGNGYTF
TRBD1	TRBV5-1	NA	TRBJ1-1	TGCGCCAGCAGCTCCGGACAGGGAGCGAACACTGAAGCTTTCTTT	CASSSGQGANTEAFF
NA	TRBV27	NA	TRBJ2-6	TGTGCCAGCAGACTCTTGGGAGGCTCCTCTGGGGCCAACGTCCTGACTTTC	CASRLLGGSSGANVLTF
NA	TRBV6-5	NA	TRBJ2-1	TGTGCCAGCAGGCCAGACAGGAGCTCCTACAATGAGCAGTTCTTC	CASRPDRSSYNEQFF
TRBD2	TRBV27	NA	TRBJ2-3	TGTGCCAGCAGTCCCACCAGCGGGGGTCTCGGGGCGCAGTATTTT	CASSPTSGGLGAQYF
NA	TRBV7-6	NA	TRBJ2-3	TGTGCCAGCAGCTTAGCCGACAGTGACACAGATACGCAGTATTTT	CASSLADSDTDTQYF
NA	TRBV19	NA	TRBJ1-2	TGTGCCAGTAGCCCGGGTCGAGACGGAGGCTACACCTTC	CASSPGRDGGYTF
NA	TRBV28	NA	TRBJ1-1	TGTGCCAGCAGTCCGCGGGGGGGAGGGAACACTGAAGCTTTCTTT	CASSPRGGGNTEAFF
NA	TRBV12-3/TRBV12-4	once	TRBJ1-1	TGTGCCAGCAGTGTGGCCGGGGGGACTGAAGCTTTCTTT	CASSVAGGTEAFF
NA	TRBV21-1	NA	TRBJ2-4	TGTGCCAGCAGTCCAACCAGAAAGGCCAAAAACATTCAGTACTTC	CASSPTRKAKNIQYF
TRBD1	TRBV5-1	NA	TRBJ2-1	TGCGCCAGCAGCTGGACCGGGACAGGGAATCCCAATGAGCAGTTCTTC	CASSWTGTGNPNEQFF